This T cell receptor beta chain emerged from a study of blood T cells in healthy people across ages. Study results and limitations: Significant beta diversity loss was already apparent by age approximately 36, declining roughly linearly. When one million T cells were used, diversity estimates were thought to be underestimates. Relative to aged donors, long-lived donors carried more naive CD4+ cells and displayed higher diversity.

Concerning this clonotype itself: Its antigen is unknown.

V lost 3 bases and J lost 8; bases outside the gene matches: 6. Germline loops: CDR1 SGHVS, CDR2 FQNEAQ. The CDR3 consists of 14 residues. A second roughly 6 to 12 cycle PCR used barcoded and J-beta primers. Researchers report that a template-switch adaptor with 12 random nucleotides tagged each cDNA molecule. MiXCR, run by TCRdb on the 5' RACE reads, gives a single entry per CDR3 protein. In the table there are more than 1 million distinct CDR3 sequences, roughly 45% of which are singletons. The TCR originated in an older woman in good health. V gene TRBV7-8 combines with J gene TRBJ2-1; 8 bases map to TRBD2. Material: blood. CDR3 residues: CASSFPTGGDEQFF. CDR3 coding DNA: TGTGCCAGCAGCTTTCCAACGGGAGGGGATGAGCAGTTCTTC.